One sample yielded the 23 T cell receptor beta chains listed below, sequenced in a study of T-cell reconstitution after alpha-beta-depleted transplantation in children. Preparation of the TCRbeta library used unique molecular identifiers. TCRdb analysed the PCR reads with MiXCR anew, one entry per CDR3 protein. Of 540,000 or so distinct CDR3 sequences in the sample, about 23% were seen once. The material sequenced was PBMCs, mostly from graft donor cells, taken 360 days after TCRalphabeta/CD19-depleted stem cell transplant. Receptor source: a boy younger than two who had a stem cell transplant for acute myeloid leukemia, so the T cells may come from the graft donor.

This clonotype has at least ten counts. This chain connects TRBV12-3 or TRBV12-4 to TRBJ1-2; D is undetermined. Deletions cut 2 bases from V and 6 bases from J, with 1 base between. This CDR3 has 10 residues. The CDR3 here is CASSLNGYTF. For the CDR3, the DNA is TGTGCCAGCAGTTTAAATGGCTACACCTTC.

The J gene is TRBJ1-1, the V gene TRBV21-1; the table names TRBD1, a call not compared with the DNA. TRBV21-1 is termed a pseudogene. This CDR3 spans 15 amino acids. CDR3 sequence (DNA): TGTGCCAGCAGCACCGACAGGGGGCAGAGGACTGAAGCTTTCTTT. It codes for CASSTDRGQRTEAFF.

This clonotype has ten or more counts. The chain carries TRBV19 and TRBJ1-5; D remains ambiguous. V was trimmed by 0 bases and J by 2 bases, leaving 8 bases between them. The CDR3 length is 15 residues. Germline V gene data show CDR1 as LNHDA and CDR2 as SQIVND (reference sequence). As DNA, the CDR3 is TGTGCCAGTAGTATAGAGAGTTTGCGCAATCAGCCCCAGCATTTT. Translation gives CASSIESLRNQPQHF.

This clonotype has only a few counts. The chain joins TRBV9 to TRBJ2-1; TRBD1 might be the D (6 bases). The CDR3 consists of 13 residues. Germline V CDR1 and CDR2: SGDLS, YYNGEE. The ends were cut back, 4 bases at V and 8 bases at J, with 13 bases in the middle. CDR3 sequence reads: CASSRGSGDEQFF. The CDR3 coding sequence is TGTGCCAGCAGCAGGGGGTCTGGAGATGAGCAGTTCTTC.

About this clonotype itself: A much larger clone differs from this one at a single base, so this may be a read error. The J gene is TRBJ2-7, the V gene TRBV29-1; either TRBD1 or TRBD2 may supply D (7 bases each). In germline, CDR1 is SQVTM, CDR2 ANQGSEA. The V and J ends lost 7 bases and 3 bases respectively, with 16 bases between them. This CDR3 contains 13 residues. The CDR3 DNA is TGCAGCGAGCGGGACAGTCCGAACTACGAGCAGTACTTC. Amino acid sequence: CSERDSPNYEQYF.

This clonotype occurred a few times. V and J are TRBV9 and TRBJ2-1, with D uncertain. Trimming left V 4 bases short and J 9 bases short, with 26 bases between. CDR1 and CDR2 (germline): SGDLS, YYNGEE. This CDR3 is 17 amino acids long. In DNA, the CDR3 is TGTGCCAGCAGCTCACGTATAGAGGCGATGTCGACTTCTGAGCAGTTCTTC. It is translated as CASSSRIEAMSTSEQFF.

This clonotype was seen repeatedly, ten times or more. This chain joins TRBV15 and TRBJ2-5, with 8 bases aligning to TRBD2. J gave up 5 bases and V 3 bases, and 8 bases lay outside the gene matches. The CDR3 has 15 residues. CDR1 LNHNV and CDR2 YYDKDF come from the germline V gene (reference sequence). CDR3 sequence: CATSSTGGQAETQYF. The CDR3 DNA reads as TGTGCCACCAGCAGTACGGGGGGGCAGGCGGAGACCCAGTACTTC.

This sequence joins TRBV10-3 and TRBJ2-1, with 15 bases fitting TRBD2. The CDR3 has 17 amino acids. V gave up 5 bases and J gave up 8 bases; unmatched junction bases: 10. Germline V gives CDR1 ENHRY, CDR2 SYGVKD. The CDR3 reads CAISPGLAGGDFDEQFF. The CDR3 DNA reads TGTGCCATCAGTCCGGGACTAGCGGGGGGCGACTTCGATGAGCAGTTCTTC.

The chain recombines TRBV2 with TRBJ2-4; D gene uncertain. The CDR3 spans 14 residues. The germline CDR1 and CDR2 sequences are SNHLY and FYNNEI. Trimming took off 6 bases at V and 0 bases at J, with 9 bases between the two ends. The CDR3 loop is CASSVGLAKNIQYF. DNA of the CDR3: TGTGCCAGCAGCGTTGGGCTAGCCAAAAACATTCAGTACTTC.

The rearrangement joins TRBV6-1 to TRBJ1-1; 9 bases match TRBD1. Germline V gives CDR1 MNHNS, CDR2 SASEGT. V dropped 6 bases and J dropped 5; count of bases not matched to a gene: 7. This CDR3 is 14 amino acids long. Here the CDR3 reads CASRTGQGITEAFF. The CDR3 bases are TGTGCCAGCAGAACTGGACAGGGGATAACTGAAGCTTTCTTT.

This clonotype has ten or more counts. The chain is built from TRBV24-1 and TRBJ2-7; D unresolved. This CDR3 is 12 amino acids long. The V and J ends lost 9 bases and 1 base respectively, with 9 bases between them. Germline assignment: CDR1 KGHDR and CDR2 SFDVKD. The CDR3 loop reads CATPTVSYEQYV. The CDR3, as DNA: TGTGCCACCCCGACTGTATCCTACGAGCAGTACGTC.

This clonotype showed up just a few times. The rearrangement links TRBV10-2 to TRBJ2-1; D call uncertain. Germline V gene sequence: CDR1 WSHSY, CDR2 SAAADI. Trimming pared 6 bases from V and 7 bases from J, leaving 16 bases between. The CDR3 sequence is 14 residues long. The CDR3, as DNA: TGCGCCAGCAGATTAATTAGCTCCCCGAATGAGCAGTTCTTC. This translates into CASRLISSPNEQFF.

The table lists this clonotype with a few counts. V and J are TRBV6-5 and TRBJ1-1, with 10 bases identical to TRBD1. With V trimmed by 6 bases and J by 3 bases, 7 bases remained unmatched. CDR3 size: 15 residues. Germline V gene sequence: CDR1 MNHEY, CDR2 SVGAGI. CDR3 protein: CASSRSGTGDTEAFF. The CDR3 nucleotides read TGTGCCAGCAGCCGATCCGGGACAGGGGACACTGAAGCTTTCTTT.

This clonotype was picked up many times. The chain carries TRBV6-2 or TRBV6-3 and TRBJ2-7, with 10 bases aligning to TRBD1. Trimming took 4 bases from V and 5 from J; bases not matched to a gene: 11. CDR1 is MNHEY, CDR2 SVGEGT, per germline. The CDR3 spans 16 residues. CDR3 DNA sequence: TGTGCCAGCAGTTCCGACAGGGGACAGGGGACCCACGAGCAGTACTTC. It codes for CASSSDRGQGTHEQYF.

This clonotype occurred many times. The DNA for the CDR3 is TGTGCCAGCAGCCAATGTGGGATTGAGACTTACGAGCAGTACTTC. Translation: CASSQCGIETYEQYF. This chain links TRBV3-1 with TRBJ2-7; D remains ambiguous. CDR1 is LGHDT, CDR2 YNNKEL, per germline (reference sequence). V shed 2 bases and J shed 4 bases, with 15 bases lying between them. The CDR3 has 15 residues.

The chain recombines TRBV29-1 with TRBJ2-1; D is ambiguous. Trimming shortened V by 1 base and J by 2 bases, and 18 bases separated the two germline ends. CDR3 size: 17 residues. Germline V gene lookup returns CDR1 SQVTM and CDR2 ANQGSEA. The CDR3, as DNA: TGCAGCGTTGAAGGGTCCCCGGAAGGATGGGCCTACAATGAGCAGTTCTTC. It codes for CSVEGSPEGWAYNEQFF.

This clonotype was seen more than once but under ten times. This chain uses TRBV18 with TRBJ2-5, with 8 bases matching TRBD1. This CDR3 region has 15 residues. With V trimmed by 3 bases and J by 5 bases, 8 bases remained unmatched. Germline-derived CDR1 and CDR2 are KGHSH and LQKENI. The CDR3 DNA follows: TGTGCCAGCTCACCTCAGGACAGGGCCGTGGAGACCCAGTACTTC. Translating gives CASSPQDRAVETQYF.

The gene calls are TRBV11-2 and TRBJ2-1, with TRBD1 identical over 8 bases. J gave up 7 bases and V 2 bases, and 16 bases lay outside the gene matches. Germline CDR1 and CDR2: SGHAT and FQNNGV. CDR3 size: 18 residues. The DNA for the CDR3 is TGTGCCAGCAGCTTATGGAGCAGGGGGCTCTTCGAGGGGAATGAGCAGTTCTTC. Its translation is CASSLWSRGLFEGNEQFF.

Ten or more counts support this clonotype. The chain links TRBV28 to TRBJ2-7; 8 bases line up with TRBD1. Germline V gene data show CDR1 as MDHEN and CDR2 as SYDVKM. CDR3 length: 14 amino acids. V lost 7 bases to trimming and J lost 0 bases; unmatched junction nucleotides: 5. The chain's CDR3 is CASTRDRSSYEQYV. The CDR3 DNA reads TGTGCCAGCACCCGGGACAGGAGCTCCTACGAGCAGTACGTC.

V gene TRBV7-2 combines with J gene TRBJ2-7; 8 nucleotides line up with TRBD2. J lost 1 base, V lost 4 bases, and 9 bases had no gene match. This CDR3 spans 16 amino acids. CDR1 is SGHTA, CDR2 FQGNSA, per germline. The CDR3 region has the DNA TGTGCCAGCAGCTCCCTAGGCGGGGGGAAATCCTACGAGCAGTACTTC. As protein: CASSSLGGGKSYEQYF.

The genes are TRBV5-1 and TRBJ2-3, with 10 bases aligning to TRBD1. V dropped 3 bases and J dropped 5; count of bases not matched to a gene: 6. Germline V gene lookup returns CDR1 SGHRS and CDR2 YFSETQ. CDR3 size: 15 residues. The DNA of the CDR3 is TGCGCCAGCAGCTGGGGGGACAGGGGAGGAGATACGCAGTATTTT. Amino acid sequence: CASSWGDRGGDTQYF.

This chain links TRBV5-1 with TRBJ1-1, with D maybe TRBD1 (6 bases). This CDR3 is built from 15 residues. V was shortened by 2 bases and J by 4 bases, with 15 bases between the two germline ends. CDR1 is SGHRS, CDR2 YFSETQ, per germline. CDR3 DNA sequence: TGCGCCAGCAGCTTAGGGGGGGGCGCGATCACTGAAGCTTTCTTT. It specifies CASSLGGGAITEAFF. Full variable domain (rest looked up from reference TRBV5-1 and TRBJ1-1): KAGVTQTPRYLIKTRGQQVTLSCSPISGHRSVSWYQQTPGQGLQFLFEYFSETQRNKGNFPGRFSGRQFSNSRSEMNVSTLELGDSALYLCASSLGGGAITEAFFGQGTRLTVV.

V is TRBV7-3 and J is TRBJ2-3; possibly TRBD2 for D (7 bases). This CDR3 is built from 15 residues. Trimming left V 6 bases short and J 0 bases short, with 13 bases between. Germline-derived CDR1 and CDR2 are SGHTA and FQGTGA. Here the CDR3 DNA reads TGTGCCAGCAGTGAGGGGGGGGCTAGCACAGATACGCAGTATTTT. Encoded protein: CASSEGGASTDTQYF.